The TCR beta chain under discussion was sequenced for a study of shared T cell receptors in the human thymus. Clones were sequenced by immunoSEQ multiplex PCR, and TCRdb holds only the in-frame ones, with some missing. The sample shows 630,000 or so clones, more than 70% of them seen only once. CDR1 is LGHNT and CDR2 is FRNRAP in the germline V gene. The CDR3 runs to 21 residues. Trimming cost V 5 bases and J 0 bases; bases outside gene matches: 22. This sample was shared with a second study, whose subject was human thymus T cells. From that second work: Donors consisted of healthy Finnish infants (having corrective surgery for congenital heart defects). Resected material from corrective heart surgery provided the thymus tissue analysed. Use of V and J genes seemed skewed within the thymic and blood repertoires. Related reports documented highly overlapping thymic repertoires among unrelated individuals.

The V call is TRBV12-5, the J call TRBJ2-1, with TRBD1 identical over 7 bases. Material: thymocytes. This TCR came from a boy under two years old with a congenital heart defect. The CDR3 DNA sequence: TGTGCTAGTGGTAGCCCAGACAGGGCCGCTACCGTTCCAAACTCCTACAATGAGCAGTTCTTC. Translating it yields CASGSPDRAATVPNSYNEQFF. The full variable domain, in which reference TRBV12-5 and TRBJ2-1 provide the parts outside the CDR3, is DARVTQTPRHKVTEMGQEVTMRCQPILGHNTVFWYRQTMMQGLELLAYFRNRAPLDDSGMPKDRFSAEMPDATLATLKIQPSEPRDSAVYFCASGSPDRAATVPNSYNEQFFGPGTRLTVL.